This TCR beta chain is drawn from a study of response to subunit inactivated influenza vaccine. This clonotype occurred many times. The antigen is unknown. TCRdb recomputed calls from the RT-PCR reads with MiXCR, one row per CDR3 protein. The sample carries around 190,000 distinct CDR3 sequences, roughly 8.7% recorded once. V lost 2 bases and J 4 bases, leaving 11 bases between the germline ends. CDR1 is LGHDT, CDR2 YNNKEL, per germline (reference sequence). The CDR3 is 14 amino acids. General study results and limits: Every seasonal influenza vaccination brings in few new T cells, the authors suggested.

V and J are TRBV3-1 and TRBJ1-1, with D unclear. The sample consisted of non-naive T cells sorted from PBMCs, taken on the day of vaccination. The receptor's source is a man aged 50 or older who received an inactivated influenza vaccine. The CDR3 region has the DNA TGTGCCAGCAGCCAATCGGGTCGGACCACTGAAGCTTTCTTT. Amino acids: CASSQSGRTTEAFF.